This TCR beta chain stems from a study of cytomegalovirus exposure and HLA in healthy donors. Trimming cost V 6 bases and J 7 bases, with 11 bases left between them. CDR1 and CDR2 from the germline V gene are MNHEY and SMNVEV (reference sequence). There are 12 residues in the CDR3. The study ran its PCR with 60 Vbeta and 13 Jbeta primers. TCRdb's copy holds only in-frame clones and misses some; the assay was immunoSEQ multiplex PCR. This table holds 100,000 to 150,000 clones, around nine tenths found once. Sequenced material: PBMCs. The chain has TRBV27 and TRBJ2-3; D call uncertain. This TCR was sampled from a woman between 25 and 40 years old in good health and CMV-seronegative. The CDR3: CASSGGEHTQYF. The DNA of the CDR3 is TGTGCCAGCAGCGGTGGAGAACATACGCAGTATTTT.